This record looks at one TCR beta chain sequence and its context. Its target antigen remains unknown. No much larger clone is present one base from it, and per-base qualities are unavailable. V loses 4 bases of germline sequence and J loses 6 bases, and the interval between the two ends is 13 bases. CDR1 and CDR2, per the germline V gene (reference sequence), are SGHKS and YYEKEE. Reading from cysteine to phenylalanine, the CDR3 counts 13 amino acids. Of all the DNA, just the CDR3 is kept, 39 bases in frame from base 1. Each PCR received spiked-in synthetic TCR analog templates so that absolute template abundance could be estimated from read counts. The immunoSEQ assay used bias-controlled V and J gene primers to amplify TCRbeta CDR3 regions from genomic DNA. Sequencing of rearranged TCRbeta segments was performed at approximately 20X coverage. On the authors' methods: Sequencing errors were corrected by clustering, and CDR3s were annotated against IMGT so that V, D and J genes could be assigned. Downstream analyses used only productive TCRbeta rearrangements and left out out-of-frame or stop-codon sequences. Clonality was computed as one minus Shannon entropy normalized by the log of the number of unique productive sequences. Fisher's exact test with Benjamini-Hochberg correction, using a cutoff of adjusted p below 0.01, was how clones that differed between time points or between blood and tumor were identified. The table was pulled from immuneACCESS by TCRdb, which kept in-frame rearrangements only. Such tables lose some clones; where checked, under half of the loss comes from unresolved V genes, and the rest has no known cause. V, J and clone size reflect that table, while D and trimming were determined from the DNA. The sample table lists more than 55,000 clones, roughly four fifths of them with a count of one. Jointly, the top ten make up 1.6% of the sample.

The sample belongs to a study of PD-L1 blockade in urothelial cancer (dated by TCRdb to 2015 to 2018). Looking at the study overall: Every patient began therapy around 2014 and was given atezolizumab 1,200 mg intravenously every 3 weeks. Durable clinical benefit meant progression-free survival longer than 6 months, and TCR features were also tested against progression-free and overall survival. Somatic, immune and clinical correlates of response to PD-L1 blockade with atezolizumab in urothelial cancer were the focus of an exploratory multi-omic analysis. Blood samples were analyzed at two time points: 3 weeks after treatment start (second dose) and 6 weeks after treatment start. In the same patients, whole exome sequencing and RNA sequencing of pretreatment tumors were performed in addition to TCR sequencing. Pretreatment tumor samples and matched peripheral blood, collected serially before and after atezolizumab treatment, underwent TCR sequencing. Around 29 patients had pretreatment blood TCR-seq, some 25 had at least one posttreatment blood collection, and some 25 had tumor TCR-seq. Roughly nine patients achieved durable clinical benefit and 20 did not. Patients had an ECOG performance status of 0 or 1 and had received between 0 and 3 prior chemotherapy regimens. Blood samples yielded a median of about 150,000 T cells and more than 80,000 unique TCRs, with median clonality 0.080. About nine tenths of the roughly 30 patients were males with bladder-origin urothelial cancer, and about 65% of the roughly 30 reported a prior smoking history. General conclusions and limits of the study: At 3 weeks after the start of treatment, tumor-associated TCR clones in peripheral blood had expanded more in patients with durable benefit (n of about 20, p = 0.022). Because the sample size was small (n ≈ 29) and many of the analyses were exploratory, the results are meant to be hypothesis-generating. Improved progression-free and overall survival was associated with having pretreatment peripheral blood TCR clonality below the median.

Reading the label with the study, this specimen's time point is: pretreatment peripheral blood. A cohort of 30 or so patients with locally advanced or metastatic urothelial carcinoma, treated at Memorial Sloan Kettering on a trial protocol, was included. Peripheral blood mononuclear cells were collected from each patient pretreatment and during treatment, giving between 1 and 8 total time points per patient. The Qiagen DNeasy Blood extraction kit was used to purify genomic DNA from total PBMCs and tumor samples. Collected pretreatment and during treatment, PBMCs were isolated and stored as previously described.

The V gene is TRBV5-5 and the J gene is TRBJ1-1; possibly the D gene is TRBD1, per 5 matching bases. The sequenced sample was PBMCs, obtained around atezolizumab (anti-PD-L1) treatment. This sequence was found in a man aged 70-80 years with urothelial cancer. The nucleotide sequence reads TGTGCCAGCAGCCTAGGGGATCGGGCTGAAGCTTTCTTT. Its amino acids are CASSLGDRAEAFF.